This TCR beta chain appears in the sequencing data of a study of OX40 agonist ivuxolimab in advanced cancers. Study-wide context: One hepatocellular carcinoma and two cutaneous melanoma patients partially responded. Notes on the study in general: At 0.1 to 3.0 mg/kg and by week 6, clonal expansion occurred in CD4+ and CD8+ blood T cells.

CDR1 LNHDA and CDR2 SQIVND come from the germline V gene (reference sequence). This CDR3 spans 15 amino acids. V was shortened by 5 bases and J by 0 bases, with 11 bases between the two germline ends. Produced via immunoSEQ multiplex PCR; TCRdb's table is partial and in-frame only. The sample consists of tens of thousands of clones, approximately 90% of them appearing once. Of note for this clone: Antigen unknown.

Sequenced material: CD4+ or CD8+ T cells sorted from blood, taken in a trial of the OX40 agonist ivuxolimab. This sequence joins TRBV19 and TRBJ1-5; a possible D gene is TRBD1 (6 bases). The clonotype originates from an adult with an advanced solid tumor such as melanoma, head and neck, liver or kidney cancer. Here the CDR3 reads CASSLDSFSNQPQHF. CDR3 DNA sequence: TGTGCCAGTAGTCTGGACAGCTTTAGCAATCAGCCCCAGCATTTT. The full variable domain, its missing parts supplied by reference TRBV19 and TRBJ1-5, is DGGITQSPKYLFRKEGQNVTLSCEQNLNHDAMYWYRQDPGQGLRLIYYSQIVNDFQKGDIAEGYSVSREKKESFPLTVTSAQKNPTAFYLCASSLDSFSNQPQHFGDGTRLSIL.